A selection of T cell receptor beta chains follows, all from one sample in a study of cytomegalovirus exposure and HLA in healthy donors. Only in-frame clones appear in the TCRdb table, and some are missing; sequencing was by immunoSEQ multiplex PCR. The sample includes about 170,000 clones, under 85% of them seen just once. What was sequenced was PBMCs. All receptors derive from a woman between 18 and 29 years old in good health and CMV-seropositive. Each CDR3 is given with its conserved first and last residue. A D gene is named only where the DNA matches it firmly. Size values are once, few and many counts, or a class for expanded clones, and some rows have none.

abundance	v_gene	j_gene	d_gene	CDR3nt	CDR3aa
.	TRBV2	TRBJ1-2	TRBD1	TGTGCCAGCACCGGACAGGGGAACTATGGCTACACCTTC	CASTGQGNYGYTF
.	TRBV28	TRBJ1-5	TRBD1	TGTGCCAGCAGTCTCCACAGGGGCGGTCAGCCCCAGCATTTT	CASSLHRGGQPQHF
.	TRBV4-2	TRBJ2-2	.	TGTGCCAGCAGCCATCTACCGACAGCGAACACCGGGGAGCTGTTTTTT	CASSHLPTANTGELFF
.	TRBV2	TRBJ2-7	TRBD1	TGTGCCATTCGACAGGGGCCCTACGAGCAGTACTTC	CAIRQGPYEQYF
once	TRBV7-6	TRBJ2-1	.	TGTGCCAGCAGCTTAGCGCCAGCGAGCTCCTACAATGAGCAGTTCTTC	CASSLAPASSYNEQFF
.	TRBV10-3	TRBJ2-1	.	TGTGCCACCTCCGTATCCGATGAGCAGTTCTTC	CATSVSDEQFF
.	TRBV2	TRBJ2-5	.	TGTGCCAGCAGCGTTCAGGGCCGGGCTACTAAACAGACCCAGTACTTC	CASSVQGRATKQTQYF
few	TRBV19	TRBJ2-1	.	TGTGCCAGTAGTCTTCCCGAGCTTTACAATGAGCAGTTCTTC	CASSLPELYNEQFF
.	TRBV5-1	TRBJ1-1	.	TGCGCCAGCAGCTTTACGACGGGGGGCCAGGGCACTGAAGCTTTCTTT	CASSFTTGGQGTEAFF
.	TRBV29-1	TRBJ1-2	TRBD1	TGCAGCGACAGGACAGGGGTAGGCTACACCTTC	CSDRTGVGYTF
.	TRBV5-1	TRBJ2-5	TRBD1	TGCGCCAGCAGCTTGGGGGACAGGGGAGAGACCCAGTACTTC	CASSLGDRGETQYF
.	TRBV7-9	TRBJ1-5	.	TGTGCCAGCAGTCGACAGTACAATCAGCCCCAGCATTTT	CASSRQYNQPQHF
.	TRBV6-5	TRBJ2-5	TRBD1	TGTGCCAGCAGGACACAGGGGGCAGAGACCCAGTACTTC	CASRTQGAETQYF
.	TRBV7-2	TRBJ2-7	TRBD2	TGTGCCAGCAGCTTAGGGGGGACTAGCGGGGACCCCTACGAGCAGTACTTC	CASSLGGTSGDPYEQYF
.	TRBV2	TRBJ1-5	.	TGTGCCAGCAGTTACACGATCAATCAGCCCCAGCATTTT	CASSYTINQPQHF
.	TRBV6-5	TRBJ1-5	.	TGTGCCAGCAGTTACAACGGGGGCAATCAGCCCCAGCATTTT	CASSYNGGNQPQHF
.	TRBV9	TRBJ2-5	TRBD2	TGTGCCAGCAGCGTAGCAGCGGGGGGGTTGGAGACCCAGTACTTC	CASSVAAGGLETQYF
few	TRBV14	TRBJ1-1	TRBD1	TGTGCCAGCAGAAAACAGGGGGCGGATCGGGCTTTCTTT	CASRKQGADRAFF
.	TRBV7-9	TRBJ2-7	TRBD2	TGTGCCAGCAGTTGGGGGGAGACTAGCGGGCGTTACGAGCAGTACTTC	CASSWGETSGRYEQYF
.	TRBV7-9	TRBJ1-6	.	TGTGCCAGCAGCTTAGATCCGGTCCCGAGCTCCTATAATTCACCCCTCCACTTT	CASSLDPVPSSYNSPLHF
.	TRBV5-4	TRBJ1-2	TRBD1	TGTGCCAGCAGCTTGCTCCGGGACAGGGGGCTTTATGGCTACACCTTT	CASSLLRDRGLYGYTF
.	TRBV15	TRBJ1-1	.	TGTGCCACCAGCAGAGATCGGCCGGGGGAAGCTTTCTTT	CATSRDRPGEAFF
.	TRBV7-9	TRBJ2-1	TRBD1	TGTTCCAGCAGCTCATCGACCCGGACAGGGATTTACAATGAGCAGTTCTTC	CSSSSSTRTGIYNEQFF
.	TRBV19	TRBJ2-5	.	TGTGCCCAAACGAAGCGCATTTCCCCGGCTAGGACCCAGTACTTC	CAQTKRISPARTQYF
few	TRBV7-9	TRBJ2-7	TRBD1	TGTGCCAGCAGCTCCACAGGGGTTGGCTACGAGCAGTACTTC	CASSSTGVGYEQYF